Below, one TCR beta chain is given with its context. Methods used by the authors: Reference gene primer amplification gave nucleated cell count estimates. The protocol was immunoSEQ multiplex PCR, while the TCRdb copy is restricted to in-frame clones and leaves out a portion. D and trimming were read from the DNA, whereas the V and J calls and clone size are those reported in that table. This sample has roughly 410,000 clones, with about 88% found just once. The CDR3 is 14 amino acids. V lost 4 bases and J lost 7, with 14 bases in between. Germline-derived CDR1 and CDR2 are SGDLS and YYNGEE. This record comes from a study of blood T cell repertoires in COVID-19. Patients of the Seattle cohort, enrolled during active infection, were followed longitudinally.

This TCR was sampled from a woman in her 40s with COVID-19, enrolled during active disease. Sequencing used peripheral blood. V usage is TRBV9 and J usage is TRBJ1-4; D is possibly TRBD1 (5 bases). CDR3 bases: TGTGCCAGCAGCCTCGACAGCCGCTCTGAAAAACTGTTTTTT. This gives the protein CASSLDSRSEKLFF.